This TCR beta chain was profiled in a study of cytomegalovirus exposure and HLA in healthy donors. The study, taken as a whole, reports: Several of the most significant clusters appeared linked to common viral pathogens, based on a later analysis. Reportedly, a later analysis found an Asian-associated ancestry cluster had fewer N-insertions than the approximately 670-donor mean.

Details on this clone: Antigen unknown.

Between the trimmed V and J ends, which lost 0 bases and 2 bases, there was a span of 5 bases. CDR3 length: 13 residues. Germline V gives CDR1 MNHEY, CDR2 SMNVEV (reference sequence). Among the donors, all were healthy bone marrow donors. PCR was performed using 60 Vbeta and 13 Jbeta primers. Study processing details: Later work found 80 million or so unique TCR beta chains, with about 10 million shared. Data came from immunoSEQ multiplex PCR; TCRdb stores just in-frame clones and leaves some out. V, J and clone size reflect that table, while D and trimming were determined from the DNA. The sample holds about 100,000 clones, about 62% seen once.

Sample: PBMCs. The chain recombines TRBV27 with TRBJ2-7; D gene ambiguous. This TCR was sampled from a human donor in good health. CDR3 sequence (DNA): TGTGCCAGCAGTTTATCAAGCACCTACGAGCAGTACTTC. As protein: CASSLSSTYEQYF.